This entry lists 15 T cell receptor beta chains sequenced from one sample in a study of blood T cell repertoires in COVID-19. Some clones are missing from TCRdb's copy, which holds only in-frame ones; the method was immunoSEQ multiplex PCR. Among tens of thousands of clones, about 88% were seen once, and the ten largest hold less than 9%. The sequenced material came from peripheral blood. The source is a man aged 55 to 70 with acute or convalescent COVID-19.

The chain combines TRBV9 with TRBJ2-7, with TRBD1 identical over 7 bases. Germline CDR1 and CDR2: SGDLS and YYNGEE. J was trimmed by 12 bases and V by 3 bases; bases with no gene match: 15. This CDR3 has 14 residues. The CDR3 DNA reads TGTGCCAGCAGCGCGACCCTCGCAAGGACAGGCATGTACTTC. It encodes CASSATLARTGMYF.

The chain links TRBV13 to TRBJ2-7, with D possibly being TRBD1 (5 bases). The germline gives CDR1 PRHDT, CDR2 FYEKMQ (reference sequence). The CDR3 runs 13 residues. V dropped 3 bases and J dropped 7 bases, with 13 bases sitting between them. CDR3 protein: CASSFLGAREQYF. For the CDR3, the DNA is TGTGCCAGCAGCTTCTTAGGGGCTCGGGAGCAGTACTTC.

The genes are TRBV7-9 and TRBJ2-3, with 8 bases aligning to TRBD1. CDR3 length: 14 amino acids. Germline trimming cut 4 bases from V and 5 bases from J; bases unmatched to any gene: 5. Germline CDR1 is SEHNR and CDR2 is FQNEAQ (reference sequence). In DNA form, the CDR3 reads TGTGCCAGCAGCTCCAGGGGGCGCGGAGATACGCAGTATTTT. Encoded protein: CASSSRGRGDTQYF.

V is TRBV10-3 and J is TRBJ2-2, with D tentatively TRBD2 (5 bases). Trimming shortened V by 8 bases and J by 3 bases, and 10 bases separated the two germline ends. The CDR3 has 13 residues. The germline CDR1 and CDR2 sequences are ENHRY and SYGVKD. The CDR3 DNA is TGTGCCATCGGTGGGAGTGACACCGGGGAGCTGTTTTTT. This gives the protein CAIGGSDTGELFF.

The chain links TRBV2 to TRBJ2-1; 7 bases map to TRBD2. V lost 8 bases to trimming and J lost 6 bases; unmatched junction nucleotides: 10. The CDR3 runs to 14 residues. CDR1 SNHLY and CDR2 FYNNEI come from the germline V gene. The CDR3 bases are TGTGCCAGCGATATGTTATCGGGGGGCAATGAGCAGTTCTTC. Its protein is CASDMLSGGNEQFF.

Here the CDR3 DNA reads TGTGCCAGCAGGCGGACTGGGTTGGGCTCTGGAAACACCATATATTTT. Protein product: CASRRTGLGSGNTIYF. The chain is built from TRBV27 and TRBJ1-3; D remains ambiguous. In germline, CDR1 is MNHEY, CDR2 SMNVEV (reference sequence). CDR3 length: 16 amino acids. The ends were cut back, 6 bases at V and 0 bases at J, with 15 bases in the middle.

This rearrangement joins TRBV5-1 to TRBJ2-1, with a tentative D call TRBD2 (5 bases). This CDR3 is 13 amino acids long. The ends were cut back, 8 bases at V and 9 bases at J, with 18 bases in the middle. Germline V gene sequence: CDR1 SGHRS, CDR2 YFSETQ. In DNA form, the CDR3 reads TGCGCCAGGACGATACTAGTAGTTGTTGAGCAGTTCTTC. Residues: CARTILVVVEQFF.

The genes are TRBV5-1 and TRBJ2-1; TRBD2 might be the D (5 bases). The V end was cut by 1 base, the J end by 0 bases, with 11 bases between. Germline V gene data show CDR1 as SGHRS and CDR2 as YFSETQ. The CDR3 is 16 amino acids. The CDR3 reads CASSLLGGLSYNEQFF. The CDR3 DNA is TGCGCCAGCAGCTTGCTTGGAGGCCTCTCCTACAATGAGCAGTTCTTC.

The rearrangement links TRBV9 to TRBJ1-2; tentatively, D is TRBD1 (6 bases). Germline CDR1 and CDR2: SGDLS and YYNGEE. The CDR3 sequence is 14 residues long. The germline V and J ends were trimmed by 3 bases and 3 bases, with 12 bases remaining between them. In DNA form, the CDR3 reads TGTGCCAGCAGCGCAGGGACACCAGACTATGGCTACACCTTC. Amino acid sequence: CASSAGTPDYGYTF.

The table lists this clone with a count of one. This chain uses TRBV9 with TRBJ1-1, with 8 positions matching TRBD1. The J segment lost 4 bases and the V segment lost 0 bases, leaving 5 bases of the junction unmatched. The germline gives CDR1 SGDLS, CDR2 YYNGEE. The CDR3 runs 15 residues. DNA of the CDR3: TGTGCCAGCAGCGTAGGGACAGGGTCGTTCACTGAAGCTTTCTTT. Protein: CASSVGTGSFTEAFF.

This chain joins TRBV6-5 and TRBJ2-7; possibly TRBD2 for D (5 bases). Germline lookup yields CDR1 MNHEY and CDR2 SVGAGI. Deletions cut 7 bases from V and 2 bases from J, with 15 bases between. This CDR3 has 14 amino acids. The CDR3 loop reads CASIPRVWTYEQYF. For the CDR3, the DNA is TGTGCCAGCATTCCGAGGGTTTGGACCTACGAGCAGTACTTC.

The chain joins TRBV30 to TRBJ2-1; D not resolved. The CDR3 spans 15 residues. Germline V gives CDR1 GTSNPN, CDR2 SVGIG (reference sequence). With 2 bases removed from V and 0 bases from J, the gap between germline ends came to 11 bases. The CDR3 spells CAWSFVQPSYNEQFF. CDR3 bases: TGTGCCTGGAGTTTTGTACAGCCCTCCTACAATGAGCAGTTCTTC.

The V call is TRBV10-3, the J call TRBJ2-5; weak D call: TRBD2 (6 bases). The V and J ends lost 3 bases and 5 bases respectively, with 7 bases between them. The germline gives CDR1 ENHRY, CDR2 SYGVKD. The CDR3 runs 12 residues. DNA of the CDR3: TGTGCCATCAGTGATGGGAGGGAGACCCAGTACTTC. Translation: CAISDGRETQYF.

CDR3 DNA sequence: TGTGCCAGCAGCGACACCCCTAATGAAAAACTGTTTTTT. Its protein product is CASSDTPNEKLFF. The rearrangement uses TRBV5-4 and TRBJ1-4; D not certain. The germline CDR1 and CDR2 sequences are SGHNT and YYREEE (reference sequence). Trimming cost V 4 bases and J 3 bases, with 7 bases left between them. The CDR3 spans 13 residues.

This clone occurred a few times. J is TRBJ2-7 and V is TRBV6-2 or TRBV6-3, with D perhaps TRBD2 (6 bases). The CDR3 is made up of 15 amino acids. V was clipped by 2 bases and J by 2 bases, with 13 bases between them. CDR1 MNHEY and CDR2 SVGEGT come from the germline V gene. DNA of the CDR3: TGTGCCAGCAGTTACGCGCGGGGACCGACCTACGAGCAGTACTTC. Encoded protein: CASSYARGPTYEQYF.